The clone carrying this T cell receptor beta chain was seen at least ten times. This entry is derived from a study of T cells after yellow fever vaccination. Study summary: SMART-Seq v4 Ultra Low Input handled preparation of low-cell-number fractions.

5'RACE template switching generated TCR cDNA, adding a universal primer site and UMIs. TCRdb re-derived calls from the 5' RACE reads in MiXCR, one entry per CDR3 protein. The sample lists some 100,000 distinct CDR3 sequences; approximately 9% were seen once. Germline V gene lookup returns CDR1 MNHEY and CDR2 SVGEGT. V was shortened by 0 bases and J by 5 bases, with 16 bases between the two germline ends. The CDR3 is made up of 16 amino acids. Study-level findings and limits: Most primary-vaccination clones reappeared after the booster (approximately 95% CD4, roughly 90% CD8). Contamination of FACS-sorted repertoires by abundant clonotypes from the bulk population could occur.

This sample comprised CD8+ T cells not binding an NS4B(214-222) dextramer, sorted from PBMCs, obtained roughly 14 days after the first yellow fever vaccination. The chain joins TRBV6-2 or TRBV6-3 to TRBJ2-5, with D perhaps TRBD2 (6 bases). This clonotype was obtained from a man between 18 and 29 years old who received the YFV17D yellow fever vaccine. CDR3 sequence (DNA): TGTGCCAGCAGTTACTCGGAGGGGCGTAGGTGGGAGACCCAGTACTTC. Translated: CASSYSEGRRWETQYF.